The 3 T cell receptor beta chains reported below all come from one sample, sequenced in a study of blood T cells in healthy people across ages. Together with a sample-barcoded 5' primer, a J-beta primer mix was included in a second PCR lasting about 6 to 12 cycles. TCRdb used MiXCR to reprocess the 5' RACE reads, holding one entry per CDR3 protein. Here the sample spans 1.5 million to 2 million distinct CDR3 sequences, about 35% being singletons. Material: blood. The receptors here all came from a woman in her twenties or thirties in good health.

This clonotype was detected only once. The chain carries TRBV4-2 and TRBJ1-4; D remains ambiguous. Germline V gene lookup returns CDR1 LGHNA and CDR2 YNFKEQ. Trimming removed 5 bases from V and 8 bases from J, with 12 bases in between. The CDR3 totals 13 residues. CDR3 amino acids: CASSSGPREKLFF. The CDR3 DNA reads as TGTGCCAGCAGCTCGGGCCCCCGCGAAAAACTGTTTTTT.

The chain is built from TRBV2 and TRBJ1-2; TRBD1 agrees at 9 bases. The length of the CDR3 is 16 residues. The germline V gene encodes CDR1 SNHLY and CDR2 FYNNEI. V dropped 0 bases and J dropped 7; count of bases not matched to a gene: 9. The DNA of the CDR3 is TGTGCCAGCAGTGAAGCGGGGGGACAGGGCCAAGGTGGCTACACCTTC. Its translation: CASSEAGGQGQGGYTF. The complete variable domain, with remaining parts taken from reference TRBV2 and TRBJ1-2, reads EPEVTQTPSHQVTQMGQEVILRCVPISNHLYFYWYRQILGQKVEFLVSFYNNEISEKSEIFDDQFSVERPDGSNFTLKIRSTKLEDSAMYFCASSEAGGQGQGGYTFGSGTRLTVV.

This clonotype turned up a few times. The V gene is TRBV20-1, the J gene TRBJ2-1; possible D gene TRBD1, 6 bases. The germline gives CDR1 DFQATT, CDR2 SNEGSKA (reference sequence). The V gene lost 0 bases and the J gene lost 4 bases, with 10 bases spanning the gap. The CDR3 length is 14 residues. CDR3 sequence reads: CSARDGGLYNEQFF. The CDR3, as DNA: TGCAGTGCTAGAGATGGGGGCCTGTACAATGAGCAGTTCTTC.